This T cell receptor (beta chain) was sequenced for a study of shared clonotypes between healthy human individuals. The CDR3 runs 12 residues. The V gene's germline CDR1 is SSHAT and CDR2 FNYEAQ (reference sequence). This clone was detected a few times. The junction shows a germline mismatch at one end, possibly a read error. This table comes from immunoSEQ multiplex PCR, and its TCRdb copy is limited to in-frame clones, with some not included. Of approximately 720,000 clones listed, about 90% are singletons. Naive CD8 cells lacked CD45RO, underwent positive selection for CCR7 and left out terminally differentiated effector memory CD45RA+ cells.

Sequenced: naive CD8+ T cells sorted from blood. This receptor was obtained from a man aged 30 to 39 in good health. This chain links TRBV7-7 with TRBJ2-2, with no clear D. DNA of the CDR3: TGTGCTAGCAGCTTGAAAGACGGGGAGCTGTTTTTT. Protein product: CASSLKDGELFF.